This TCR beta chain was sequenced for a study of blood T cells in healthy people across ages. With regard to this clonotype: Antigen: not known.

Together with a sample-barcoded 5' primer, a J-beta primer mix was included in a second PCR lasting roughly 6 to 12 cycles. MiXCR, applied by TCRdb to the 5' RACE reads, yields one record per CDR3 protein. The sample lists about 780,000 distinct CDR3 sequences, around a quarter occurring once. This CDR3 contains 16 residues. Germline assignment: CDR1 SNHLY and CDR2 FYNNEI. The V and J ends lost 6 bases and 2 bases, in that order; junction bases with no gene match: 9. Findings and caveats of the study: Both higher diversity and more naive CD4+ cells marked long-lived donors when set against aged donors.

The same specimen was also included in a second study, on T cells of mothers and their children. That investigation notes: Each 15 ul cDNA reaction used roughly 1.5 ug RNA; all RNA was used.

The sample was blood. This sequence originates from a boy aged 5 to 17 in good health. The chain joins TRBV2 to TRBJ2-4; 8 bases line up with TRBD1. The CDR3, as DNA: TGTGCCAGCAGAGACAGACAGGGGTCCCCCAAAAACATTCAGTACTTC. Its protein is CASRDRQGSPKNIQYF.